The 24 T cell receptor beta chains reported below all come from one sample, sequenced in a study of graft-versus-host responses after intestinal transplantation. Sequencing used immunoSEQ multiplex PCR; TCRdb keeps in-frame clones, though not all of them. The data hold under 140,000 clones, with roughly 95% observed a single time. Antigen specificity for these receptors is unknown. The sequences come from unstimulated CD8+ T cells sorted from spleen or lymph node cells, collected before intestinal transplant. These receptors originate from a human donor who received an intestinal transplant.

The V call is TRBV9, the J call TRBJ2-1, with 13 bases that match TRBD2. The V gene end was trimmed by 3 bases and the J gene end by 8 bases; junction bases not matched to a gene: 11. This CDR3 contains 17 residues. The germline gives CDR1 SGDLS, CDR2 YYNGEE. The CDR3 region is CASSGRTSGSADDEQFF. The DNA for the CDR3 is TGTGCCAGCAGCGGGCGGACTAGCGGGAGCGCCGACGATGAGCAGTTCTTC. Full variable domain (missing parts from reference TRBV9 and TRBJ2-1): DSGVTQTPKHLITATGQRVTLRCSPRSGDLSVYWYQQSLDQGLQFLIQYYNGEERAKGNILERFSAQQFPDLHSELNLSSLELGDSALYFCASSGRTSGSADDEQFFGPGTRLTVL.

V usage is TRBV5-6 and J usage is TRBJ2-1, with a possible D match to TRBD2 (6 bases). Between the trimmed V and J ends, which lost 4 bases and 4 bases, there was a span of 18 bases. This CDR3 has 16 residues. The germline V gene encodes CDR1 SGHDT and CDR2 YYEEEE. In DNA form, the CDR3 reads TGTGCCAGCAGCAGGAAACGAAGCGGGTCTTACAATGAGCAGTTCTTC. Residues: CASSRKRSGSYNEQFF.

The chain combines TRBV15 with TRBJ2-1; 8 nucleotides line up with TRBD2. The CDR3 extends over 13 amino acids. Germline V gene sequence: CDR1 LNHNV, CDR2 YYDKDF (reference sequence). The ends lost 9 bases at V and 5 bases at J; junction bases unmatched: 6. The CDR3 DNA reads as TGTGCCACTCTAATAGCGGGAAACAATGAGCAGTTCTTC. Translated, it gives CATLIAGNNEQFF.

The rearrangement links TRBV13 to TRBJ1-4, with no clear D. The CDR3 consists of 14 residues. V was pared by 1 base and J by 8 bases, with 11 bases between. The germline V gene encodes CDR1 PRHDT and CDR2 FYEKMQ (reference sequence). The CDR3 bases are TGTGCCAGCAGCTTAGCTCTGTTGGGAGAAAAACTGTTTTTT. Protein sequence: CASSLALLGEKLFF.

This chain connects TRBV14 to TRBJ2-1, with a possible D match to TRBD2 (5 bases). The germline V gene encodes CDR1 SGHDN and CDR2 FVKESK. Trimming took 1 base from V and 3 from J, leaving 13 bases between them. The CDR3 is 16 residues long. CDR3 residues: CASSQVVGVIYNEQFF. The CDR3 DNA sequence: TGTGCCAGCAGCCAAGTAGTGGGAGTCATCTACAATGAGCAGTTCTTC.

The rearrangement links TRBV9 to TRBJ2-1; TRBD2 matches 7 bases. Germline V gene data show CDR1 as SGDLS and CDR2 as YYNGEE. The CDR3 covers 17 residues. Trimming at V came to 4 bases and at J to 3 bases, leaving 13 bases not matched to a gene. In DNA form, the CDR3 reads TGTGCCAGCAGCCTCAGTGGAGCGGGGTCGGACTACAATGAGCAGTTCTTC. Protein product: CASSLSGAGSDYNEQFF.

The chain links TRBV27 to TRBJ2-7; 8 bases are a match to TRBD1. Looked up from germline, CDR1 is MNHEY and CDR2 is SMNVEV (reference sequence). This CDR3 is 14 amino acids long. Germline trimming cut 5 bases from V and 3 bases from J; bases unmatched to any gene: 6. The CDR3 nucleotides are TGTGCCAGCAGTCCCGGGACAGGAATCTACGAGCAGTACTTC. Translating gives CASSPGTGIYEQYF.

V and J are TRBV30 and TRBJ2-1; 9 bases match TRBD2. Germline CDR1 is GTSNPN and CDR2 is SVGIG (reference sequence). The length of the CDR3 is 17 residues. The ends lost 1 base at V and 12 bases at J; junction bases unmatched: 19. CDR3 sequence reads: CAWSAQEGLAGTVPQFF. CDR3 DNA sequence: TGTGCCTGGAGTGCCCAAGAGGGGCTAGCGGGGACAGTACCGCAGTTCTTC.

The chain employs TRBV19 and TRBJ2-1; D is possibly TRBD2 (5 bases). V was shortened by 1 base and J by 10 bases, with 11 bases between the two germline ends. The CDR3 runs 13 residues. CDR1 is LNHDA and CDR2 is SQIVND in the germline V gene (reference sequence). The CDR3 DNA reads TGTGCCAGTAGTATAGGGGGTAGCGCAGAGCAGTTCTTC. Its translation is CASSIGGSAEQFF.

The rearrangement joins TRBV19 to TRBJ2-1; no definite D call. The germline CDR1 and CDR2 sequences are LNHDA and SQIVND (reference sequence). This CDR3 has 15 residues. V shed 3 bases and J shed 0 bases, with 9 bases lying between them. As DNA, the CDR3 is TGTGCCAGTAGTATTAAGGATAACTCCTACAATGAGCAGTTCTTC. Amino acids: CASSIKDNSYNEQFF.

V gene TRBV27 combines with J gene TRBJ2-1, with D possibly being TRBD1 or TRBD2 (5 bases each). Trimming took off 5 bases at V and 6 bases at J, with 11 bases between the two ends. The CDR3 has 13 residues. Germline V lookup: CDR1 MNHEY, CDR2 SMNVEV (reference sequence). The CDR3 sequence: CASSGGPGNEQFF. For the CDR3, the DNA is TGTGCCAGCAGTGGGGGACCGGGCAATGAGCAGTTCTTC.

The chain recombines TRBV5-8 with TRBJ1-1, with 10 bases that match TRBD1. The V and J ends lost 3 bases and 4 bases, in that order; junction bases with no gene match: 0. Germline V gives CDR1 SGHTS, CDR2 YDEGEE. The CDR3 consists of 13 residues. DNA of the CDR3: TGTGCCAGCAGCTGGACAGGGGGCACTGAAGCTTTCTTT. This codes for CASSWTGGTEAFF.

V usage is TRBV5-6 and J usage is TRBJ2-7; 10 positions match TRBD2. The CDR3 consists of 15 residues. Germline values: CDR1 SGHDT, CDR2 YYEEEE. V shed 3 bases and J 1 base; nucleotides not matched to a gene: 4. The CDR3 sequence: CASSYLTSGSYEQYF. In nucleotides, the CDR3 is TGTGCCAGCAGCTACCTGACTAGCGGGTCCTACGAGCAGTACTTC. The variable domain in full, completed from reference TRBV5-6 and TRBJ2-7, reads DAGVTQSPTHLIKTRGQQVTLRCSPKSGHDTVSWYQQALGQGPQFIFQYYEEEERQRGNFPDRFSGHQFPNYSSELNVNALLLGDSALYLCASSYLTSGSYEQYFGPGTRLTVT.

The rearrangement links TRBV7-9 to TRBJ2-1, with 10 nucleotides matching TRBD2. The CDR3 spans 15 residues. Germline V gene sequence: CDR1 SEHNR, CDR2 FQNEAQ (reference sequence). V was clipped by 5 bases and J by 2 bases; unmatched bases: 3. CDR3: CASSRSGGTYNEQFF. CDR3 nucleotide sequence: TGTGCCAGCAGCCGTAGCGGGGGGACCTACAATGAGCAGTTCTTC.

The genes are TRBV13 and TRBJ1-1, with TRBD1 as a possible D gene (6 bases). The CDR3 sequence is 14 residues long. Germline loops: CDR1 PRHDT, CDR2 FYEKMQ (reference sequence). V was pared by 2 bases and J by 2 bases, with 9 bases between. In DNA, the CDR3 is TGTGCCAGCAGCTTAAACAGGGCAAACACTGAAGCTTTCTTT. This encodes CASSLNRANTEAFF.

The chain has TRBV7-6 and TRBJ2-7, with D possibly TRBD2 on 5 matching bases. Germline CDR1 SGHVS, CDR2 FNYEAQ. The ends were cut back, 3 bases at V and 0 bases at J, with 15 bases in the middle. The length of the CDR3 is 16 residues. The CDR3 region has the DNA TGTGCCAGCAGCTTCGGACTGGGGTTGAGCTCCTACGAGCAGTACTTC. It is translated as CASSFGLGLSSYEQYF. Looking up the rest from reference TRBV7-6 and TRBJ2-7 gives the full variable domain: GAGVSQSPRYKVTKRGQDVALRCDPISGHVSLYWYRQALGQGPEFLTYFNYEAQQDKSGLPNDRFSAERPEGSISTLTIQRTEQRDSAMYRCASSFGLGLSSYEQYFGPGTRLTVT.

This chain joins TRBV18 and TRBJ2-5; 10 bases align to TRBD1. The V segment lost 3 bases and the J segment 2 bases; nucleotides outside the gene matches: 3. Germline CDR1 KGHSH, CDR2 LQKENI. The CDR3 runs 15 residues. CDR3 DNA sequence: TGTGCCAGCTCACCCGGACAGGGGGGGCAAGAGACCCAGTACTTC. The encoded protein is CASSPGQGGQETQYF.

This clone was seen a single time. This CDR3 is CASSEAAHRDNQPQHF. The CDR3 DNA reads as TGTGCCAGCAGTGAAGCGGCTCACAGAGACAATCAGCCCCAGCATTTT. The chain is built from TRBV2 and TRBJ1-5, with D unresolved. With 0 bases removed from V and 3 bases from J, the gap between germline ends came to 12 bases. The CDR3 loop spans 16 amino acids. Looked up from germline, CDR1 is SNHLY and CDR2 is FYNNEI.

This clone occurred once. V gene TRBV4-1 combines with J gene TRBJ2-7; 9 nucleotides align to TRBD2. The germline V gene encodes CDR1 MGHRA and CDR2 YSYEKL. The CDR3 sequence is 16 residues long. V lost 0 bases and J lost 2; bases outside the gene matches: 5. The CDR3 DNA reads TGCGCCAGCAGCCAAGATTTGGCTAGCGGGGCCTACGAGCAGTACTTC. Translating it yields CASSQDLASGAYEQYF.

The chain combines TRBV5-1 with TRBJ1-1; D is possibly TRBD1 (5 bases). V was pared by 0 bases and J by 1 base, with 7 bases between. Germline assignment: CDR1 SGHRS and CDR2 YFSETQ. This CDR3 comprises 14 residues. The CDR3 sequence: CASSLGGGNTEAFF. The CDR3 DNA reads TGCGCCAGCAGCTTGGGGGGCGGGAACACTGAAGCTTTCTTT. Based on the CDR3 plus reference TRBV5-1 and TRBJ1-1, the full variable domain is KAGVTQTPRYLIKTRGQQVTLSCSPISGHRSVSWYQQTPGQGLQFLFEYFSETQRNKGNFPGRFSGRQFSNSRSEMNVSTLELGDSALYLCASSLGGGNTEAFFGQGTRLTVV.

This clone was detected only once. The chain carries TRBV27 and TRBJ2-7; the D is unclear. The germline V and J ends were trimmed by 2 bases and 6 bases, with 11 bases remaining between them. CDR3 length equals 13 residues. CDR1 and CDR2 (germline): MNHEY, SMNVEV (reference sequence). CDR3 residues: CASSLVSQTEQYF. Here the CDR3 DNA reads TGTGCCAGCAGTTTAGTCTCACAGACCGAGCAGTACTTC.

The chain combines TRBV27 with TRBJ1-2; the D gene is possibly TRBD1 (6 bases). Germline CDR1 MNHEY, CDR2 SMNVEV (reference sequence). Trimming stripped 4 bases from V and 3 bases from J, with 12 bases between. CDR3 length: 14 amino acids. The CDR3 bases are TGTGCCAGCAGTTACGCAGGGGAGGACTATGGCTACACCTTC. Its protein product is CASSYAGEDYGYTF.

V and J are TRBV5-4 and TRBJ1-1, with D perhaps TRBD1 (5 bases). The CDR3 is 13 residues long. Germline values: CDR1 SGHNT, CDR2 YYREEE (reference sequence). Trimming took off 3 bases at V and 6 bases at J, with 12 bases between the two ends. CDR3: CASSSDQGAEAFF. CDR3 nucleotides: TGTGCCAGCAGCTCGGACCAGGGAGCTGAAGCTTTCTTT.

This chain joins TRBV27 and TRBJ2-2; D uncertain. This CDR3 is 16 amino acids long. Germline values: CDR1 MNHEY, CDR2 SMNVEV (reference sequence). Trimming stripped 2 bases from V and 1 base from J, with 11 bases between. The CDR3 DNA is TGTGCCAGCAGTTTAGTAGGGTACCGGAACACCGGGGAGCTGTTTTTT. This translates into CASSLVGYRNTGELFF.